The 8 T cell receptor beta chains given below trace back to one sample, sequenced in a study of blood T cells in healthy people across ages. Then a second PCR, running about 6 to 11 cycles, was carried out with a sample-barcoded 5' primer and a J-beta primer mix. TCRdb reprocessed the 5' RACE reads with MiXCR, giving one entry per CDR3 protein. The data contain some 790,000 distinct CDR3 sequences, 29% of them seen just once; the ten biggest clones take up 17%. The specimen was blood. These receptors all stem from a woman of 80 years or more in good health.

About this clonotype: A much larger clone differs by one base, so this may be a read error. The rearrangement uses TRBV25-1 and TRBJ2-7; D gene ambiguous. Germline values: CDR1 MGHDK, CDR2 SYGVNS. Trimming removed 10 bases at V and 8 bases at J, with 18 bases between. This CDR3 is 12 amino acids long. CDR3 bases: TGTGCCACCGAACCCAGGAGACTCCAGCAGTACTTC. Protein: CATEPRRLQQYF.

In regard to this clonotype: Being one base from a much bigger clone, this may be a read error. The gene calls are TRBV7-2 and TRBJ2-7; 8 bases map to TRBD1. CDR1 SGHTA and CDR2 FQGNSA come from the germline V gene. The V gene end was trimmed by 5 bases and the J gene end by 5 bases; junction bases not matched to a gene: 8. The CDR3 is 14 amino acids. The CDR3 DNA is TGTGCCAGCAGCGCAGGGACAGGTTGCGACGAGCAGTACTTC. Translated: CASSAGTGCDEQYF.

The sample holds many counts of this clonotype. The V and J genes are TRBV20-1 and TRBJ2-7; 10 bases agree with TRBD2. The CDR3 has 12 residues. J was trimmed by 6 bases and V by 5 bases; bases with no gene match: 4. Germline-derived CDR1 and CDR2 are DFQATT and SNEGSKA (reference sequence). CDR3 protein: CSAGGTSAEQYF. In DNA form, the CDR3 reads TGCAGTGCTGGTGGGACTAGCGCCGAGCAGTACTTC.

V is TRBV19 and J is TRBJ2-1, with D unresolved. Germline assignment: CDR1 LNHDA and CDR2 SQIVND (reference sequence). Trimming took off 10 bases at V and 10 bases at J, with 26 bases between the two ends. This CDR3 spans 15 amino acids. The CDR3 DNA reads TGTGCCACCACAATCGGCTTTAGCCCCCGTTTAGAGCAGTTCTTC. Its translation is CATTIGFSPRLEQFF.

The CDR3 bases are TGTGCCAGCAGCGCAACCCTCCGGGACAGGGGGTCCTCACCACGCTACAATGAGCAGTTCTTC. This gives the protein CASSATLRDRGSSPRYNEQFF. The chain has TRBV27 and TRBJ2-1; 11 positions match TRBD1. With V trimmed by 6 bases and J by 3 bases, 22 bases remained unmatched. The CDR3 is 21 amino acids. CDR1 is MNHEY and CDR2 is SMNVEV in the germline V gene (reference sequence).

Turning to this clonotype: A much larger clone lies one base from this, so it may be a read error. The gene calls are TRBV2 and TRBJ2-7, with 8 bases aligning to TRBD1. Germline V lookup: CDR1 SNHLY, CDR2 FYNNEI. This CDR3 has 15 amino acids. The V and J ends lost 8 bases and 5 bases, in that order; junction bases with no gene match: 14. The CDR3 is CASPFTGTGMDEQYF. The CDR3 nucleotides read TGTGCCAGCCCGTTTACCGGGACAGGTATGGACGAGCAGTACTTC.

As regards this clonotype: This may arise from a read error, as a much more abundant clone is one base away. V gene TRBV6-6 combines with J gene TRBJ2-5, with 7 bases identical to TRBD2. In germline, CDR1 is MNHNY, CDR2 SVGAGI (reference sequence). With V trimmed by 6 bases and J by 4 bases, 11 bases remained unmatched. CDR3 length: 15 residues. The CDR3 DNA follows: TGTGCCAGCAGCGAGAGCGGGGCGGTAGGAGAGACCCAGTACTTC. Amino acids: CASSESGAVGETQYF.

This clonotype was observed a few times. This rearrangement joins TRBV5-1 to TRBJ2-5; TRBD1 matches 8 bases. Germline-derived CDR1 and CDR2 are SGHRS and YFSETQ. This CDR3 contains 15 residues. V was pared by 5 bases and J by 1 base, with 7 bases of the junction left unmatched. CDR3 bases: TGCGCCAGCAGGGGGGACAGGTCTTCCCAAGAGACCCAGTACTTC. This sequence encodes CASRGDRSSQETQYF.